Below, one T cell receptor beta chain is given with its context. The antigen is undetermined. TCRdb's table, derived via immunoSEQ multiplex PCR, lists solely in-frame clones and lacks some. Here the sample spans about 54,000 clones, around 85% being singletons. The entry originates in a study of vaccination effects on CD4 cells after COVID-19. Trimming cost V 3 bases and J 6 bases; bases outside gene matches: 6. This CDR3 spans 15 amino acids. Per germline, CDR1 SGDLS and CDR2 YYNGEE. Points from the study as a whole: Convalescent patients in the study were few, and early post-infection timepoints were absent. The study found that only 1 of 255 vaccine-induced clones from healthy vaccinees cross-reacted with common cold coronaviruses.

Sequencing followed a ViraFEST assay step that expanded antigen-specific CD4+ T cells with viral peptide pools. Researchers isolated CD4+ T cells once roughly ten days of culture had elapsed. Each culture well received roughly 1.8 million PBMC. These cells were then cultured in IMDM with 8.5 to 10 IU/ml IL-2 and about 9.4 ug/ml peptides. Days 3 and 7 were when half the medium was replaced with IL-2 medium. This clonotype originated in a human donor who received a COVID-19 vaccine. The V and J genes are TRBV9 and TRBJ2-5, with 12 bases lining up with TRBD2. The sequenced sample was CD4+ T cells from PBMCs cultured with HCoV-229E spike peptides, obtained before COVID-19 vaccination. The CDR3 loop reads CASSETSGGTKTQYF. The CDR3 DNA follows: TGTGCCAGCAGCGAAACTAGCGGGGGGACGAAGACCCAGTACTTC.